One and the same sample provided the 10 T cell receptor beta chains below, sequenced in a study of CD4 and CD8 cells across lung adenocarcinoma regions. TCRdb fed the PCR reads into MiXCR, producing one record per CDR3 protein. The sample carries about 23,000 distinct CDR3 sequences, about 51% recorded once. Sequencing was done on a sample of CD4+ T cells from the center of a lung tumor. The source of these receptors is a male donor with lung adenocarcinoma. The CD4 and CD8 labels of this study may be unreliable.

This clonotype showed up just a few times. V and J are TRBV11-2 and TRBJ2-3; no firm D call. With 5 bases removed from V and 0 bases from J, the gap between germline ends came to 18 bases. The CDR3 consists of 17 residues. CDR1 and CDR2 (germline): SGHAT, FQNNGV. CDR3 amino acids: CASSDLYGYTSTDTQYF. The CDR3 region has the DNA TGTGCCAGCAGCGATCTCTACGGCTACACTAGCACAGATACGCAGTATTTT.

Of note for this clonotype: Lacking the conserved final phenylalanine or tryptophan, this CDR3 likely reflects a read error. The chain combines TRBV12-5 with TRBJ2-1, with 7 bases that match TRBD1. The closer fit of TRBJ2-5 to the DNA end suggests the J call may be wrong. Germline values: CDR1 LGHNT, CDR2 FRNRAP. The length of the CDR3 is 13 residues. The CDR3: CASGRQGRETQYC. The DNA for the CDR3 is TGTGCTAGTGGCAGACAGGGACGGGAGACCCAGTACTGC.

This clonotype was seen a few times. At one end, the junction sequence differs from germline, possibly due to a read error. The chain is built from TRBV27 and TRBJ2-3; possibly TRBD2 for D (5 bases). The germline CDR1 and CDR2 sequences are MNHEY and SMNVEV (reference sequence). This CDR3 comprises 17 residues. CDR3 sequence reads: CASSAGRRGSGTDTQYF. The CDR3 region has the DNA TGTGCCAGCAGTGCGGGCCGACGGGGTTCTGGCACAGATACGCAGTATTTC.

V gene TRBV7-8 combines with J gene TRBJ1-5, with 7 bases that match TRBD1. CDR1 and CDR2 from the germline V gene are SGHVS and FQNEAQ. V shed 5 bases and J 6 bases; nucleotides not matched to a gene: 7. CDR3 length: 14 amino acids. In nucleotides, the CDR3 is TGTGCCAGCAGCCGAGGGACAGTCGGTCAGCCCCAGCATTTT. Its protein product is CASSRGTVGQPQHF.

On this clonotype: The junction does not match germline at one end; this may be a read error. Here the CDR3 reads CATWHRAANTDTLYF. CDR3 bases: TGTGCCACGTGGCACCGGGCGGCGAACACAGATACGCTGTATTTT. This sequence joins TRBV6-1 and TRBJ2-3, with D unresolved. CDR1 MNHNS and CDR2 SASEGT come from the germline V gene. The CDR3 runs 15 residues.

Points on this clonotype: At one end, the junction sequence differs from germline, possibly due to a read error. This chain joins TRBV27 and TRBJ2-3; TRBD1 aligns across 7 bases. Germline V gene data show CDR1 as MNHEY and CDR2 as SMNVEV (reference sequence). The CDR3 is 17 amino acids. The CDR3 bases are TGTGCCAGCAGTCCGGGCCGAGGGGGTCGTGGGACAGAGACGCAGTATTTC. This gives the protein CASSPGRGGRGTETQYF.

The rearrangement uses TRBV27 and TRBJ2-5; D remains ambiguous. The CDR3 totals 13 residues. In germline, CDR1 is MNHEY, CDR2 SMNVEV (reference sequence). Trimming cost V 2 bases and J 6 bases, with 10 bases left between them. This CDR3 is CASSLRHRQTQYF. CDR3 DNA sequence: TGTGCCAGCAGTTTAAGGCATCGGCAGACCCAGTACTTC.

This sequence joins TRBV27 and TRBJ2-5; a possible D gene is TRBD2 (6 bases). Germline-derived CDR1 and CDR2 are MNHEY and SMNVEV (reference sequence). This CDR3 has 17 residues. V was pared by 5 bases and J by 8 bases, with 27 bases between. CDR3 in amino acids: CASSAGRGACGPDTQYF. The CDR3 DNA sequence: TGTGCCAGCAGTGCGGGCCGCGGGGCCTGTGGCCCAGATACCCAGTACTTC.

This clonotype ranks as medium-sized. The chain links TRBV6-5 to TRBJ2-2; a possible D gene is TRBD2 (5 bases). V shed 7 bases and J shed 1 base, with 10 bases lying between them. Germline-derived CDR1 and CDR2 are MNHEY and SVGAGI. The CDR3 loop spans 14 amino acids. The DNA of the CDR3 is TGTGCCAGCACCCCGGGGTGGAACACCGGGGAGCTGTTTTTT. Its protein is CASTPGWNTGELFF.

Note on this clonotype: The junction departs from germline at one end; a sequencing error may be responsible. The rearrangement links TRBV27 to TRBJ2-2; maybe TRBD1 (6 bases). This CDR3 is built from 16 residues. Germline V gene lookup returns CDR1 MNHEY and CDR2 SMNVEV (reference sequence). CDR3 loop: CASSLSGVGDTGELYF. The CDR3 nucleotides are TGTGCCAGCAGTTTATCGGGAGTTGGGGACACCGGTGAGCTGTATTTT.